This T cell receptor beta chain derives from a study of blood T cell repertoires in COVID-19. In the original workflow: Reference gene primer amplification gave estimated nucleated cell counts. TCRdb's table, derived via immunoSEQ multiplex PCR, lists solely in-frame clones and lacks some. D and trimming were read from the DNA, whereas the V and J calls and clone size are those reported in that table. The data contain approximately 220,000 clones, roughly 80% of them seen just once; the ten biggest clones take up approximately 5%. Participants had their cohort set by participant-reported clinical history. A COVID-19 case was met by exposed participants within 2 weeks before study entry. CDR1 is SGHNT, CDR2 YYREEE, per germline (reference sequence). CDR3 size: 17 residues. V dropped 1 base and J dropped 4; count of bases not matched to a gene: 5.

This TCR came from a woman between 45 and 65 years old who had been exposed to COVID-19. V is TRBV5-4 and J is TRBJ2-2; 12 bases are shared with TRBD1. Sequencing was performed on PBMCs or T cells enriched from blood (not recorded which). The CDR3 is CASSLRDRGLRTGELFF. CDR3 nucleotides: TGTGCCAGCAGCTTGAGGGACAGGGGGCTGCGCACCGGGGAGCTGTTTTTT.